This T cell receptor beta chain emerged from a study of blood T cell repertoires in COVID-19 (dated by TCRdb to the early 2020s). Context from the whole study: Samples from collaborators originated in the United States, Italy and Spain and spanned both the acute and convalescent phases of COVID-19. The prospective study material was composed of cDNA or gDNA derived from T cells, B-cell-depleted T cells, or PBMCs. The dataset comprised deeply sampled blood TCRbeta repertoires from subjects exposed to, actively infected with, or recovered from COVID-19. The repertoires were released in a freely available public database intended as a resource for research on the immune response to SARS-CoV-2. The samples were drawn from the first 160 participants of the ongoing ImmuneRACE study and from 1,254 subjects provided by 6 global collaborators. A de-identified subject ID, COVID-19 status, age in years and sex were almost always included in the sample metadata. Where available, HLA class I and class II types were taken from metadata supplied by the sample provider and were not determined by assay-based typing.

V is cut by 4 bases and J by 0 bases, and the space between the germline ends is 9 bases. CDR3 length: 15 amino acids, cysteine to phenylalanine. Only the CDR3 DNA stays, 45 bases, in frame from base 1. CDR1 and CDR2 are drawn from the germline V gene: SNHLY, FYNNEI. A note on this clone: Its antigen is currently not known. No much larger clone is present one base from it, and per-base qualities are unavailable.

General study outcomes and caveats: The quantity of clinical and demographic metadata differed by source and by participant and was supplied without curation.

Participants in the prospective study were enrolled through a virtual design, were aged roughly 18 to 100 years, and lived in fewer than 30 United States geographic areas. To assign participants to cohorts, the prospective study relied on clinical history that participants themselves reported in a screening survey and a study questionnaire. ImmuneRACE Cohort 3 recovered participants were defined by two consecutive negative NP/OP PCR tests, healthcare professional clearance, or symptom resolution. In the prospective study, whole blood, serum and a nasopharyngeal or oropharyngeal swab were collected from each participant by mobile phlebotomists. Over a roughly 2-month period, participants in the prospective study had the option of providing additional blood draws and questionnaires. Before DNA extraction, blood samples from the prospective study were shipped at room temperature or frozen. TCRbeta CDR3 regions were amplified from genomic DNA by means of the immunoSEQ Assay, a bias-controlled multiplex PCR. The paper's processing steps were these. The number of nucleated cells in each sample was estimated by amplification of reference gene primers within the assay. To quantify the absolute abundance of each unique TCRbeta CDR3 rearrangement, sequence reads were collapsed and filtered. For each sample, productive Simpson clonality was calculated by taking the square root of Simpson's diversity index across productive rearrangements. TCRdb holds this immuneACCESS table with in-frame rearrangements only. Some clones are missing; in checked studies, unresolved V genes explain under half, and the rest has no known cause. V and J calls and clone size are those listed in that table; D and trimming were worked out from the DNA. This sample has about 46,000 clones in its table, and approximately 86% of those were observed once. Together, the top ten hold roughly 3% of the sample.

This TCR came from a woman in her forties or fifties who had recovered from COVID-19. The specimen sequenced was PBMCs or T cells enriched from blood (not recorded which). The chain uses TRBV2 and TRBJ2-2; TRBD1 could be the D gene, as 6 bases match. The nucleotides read TGTGCCAGCAGTGCACAGGGTTCGAACACCGGGGAGCTGTTTTTT. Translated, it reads CASSAQGSNTGELFF.